This T cell receptor (beta chain) is drawn from a study of Ad26.COV2.S vaccination and SARS-CoV-2 variants. Background on the study: Donor allocation was to the COV1001 Ad26.COV2.S trial arm. General study findings and limits: Reportedly, spike-specific CD8+ and CD4+ T cell responses achieved substantial breadth once vaccination had taken place.

On this clone: Its antigen remains unknown.

The CDR3 runs 15 residues. V lost 4 bases to trimming and J lost 7 bases, with 16 bases between them. Germline V CDR1 and CDR2: MNHEY, SVGEGT. Sequencing used immunoSEQ multiplex PCR; TCRdb keeps in-frame clones, though not all of them. The data hold about 440,000 clones, with around 90% observed a single time. The treatment is: around 19 received Ad26.COV2.S at low or high dose, single or two shots; roughly 5 received placebo; per-sample allocation not given. At day 63 after the first vaccine or placebo injection, samples were drawn. This material consisted of peripheral blood, taken in a trial of Ad26.COV2.S vaccine versus placebo. This receptor was taken from a person between 18 and 65 years old who received the Ad26.COV2.S COVID-19 vaccine or a placebo. V is TRBV6-2 or TRBV6-3 and J is TRBJ1-4, with a weak D call TRBD1 (6 bases). The CDR3 sequence is CASSFQGPAGEKLFF. The CDR3 region has the DNA TGTGCCAGCAGTTTTCAGGGGCCTGCAGGTGAAAAACTGTTTTTT.